Shown below are 24 T cell receptor beta chains from a single sample sequenced in a study of TIL therapy for anti-PD-1-resistant metastatic lung cancer. The libraries were made with immunoSEQ v3. The method was immunoSEQ multiplex PCR; TCRdb's version includes in-frame clones alone and lacks a portion of them. The sample consists of over 20,000 clones, 78% of them appearing once. Time point described: pre-treatment sample, taken before nivolumab and TIL therapy. The input for sequencing was blood, taken at baseline. These receptors were collected from a person between 25 and 79 years old with non-small cell lung cancer.

This clone was seen a single time. The chain is built from TRBV19 and TRBJ2-7, with TRBD1 matching over 11 bases. The CDR3 sequence is 14 residues long. The ends lost 5 bases at V and 4 bases at J; junction bases unmatched: 4. Germline CDR1 LNHDA, CDR2 SQIVND (reference sequence). CDR3 bases: TGTGCCAGTAGTGTCGGACAGGGGGCTTACGAGCAGTACTTC. Translation: CASSVGQGAYEQYF.

This chain connects TRBV19 to TRBJ2-1; no clear D. Germline V gene sequence: CDR1 LNHDA, CDR2 SQIVND (reference sequence). V gave up 7 bases and J gave up 4 bases, with 11 bases separating them. This CDR3 has 13 amino acids. The CDR3 loop reads CASNSLRYNEQFF. CDR3 DNA sequence: TGTGCCAGTAATAGTCTGCGGTACAATGAGCAGTTCTTC.

This chain connects TRBV27 to TRBJ2-2; D not certain. The CDR3 is 16 residues long. CDR1 and CDR2 (germline): MNHEY, SMNVEV (reference sequence). Trimming removed 3 bases at V and 4 bases at J, with 15 bases between. CDR3 DNA: TGTGCCAGCAGTTTTTTAGGGTTTGATGGCACCGGGGAGCTGTTTTTT. Translated: CASSFLGFDGTGELFF.

This clone was recorded a few times. The V call is TRBV11-3, the J call TRBJ2-3, with 11 bases fitting TRBD2. The CDR3 is 17 amino acids. The ends lost 4 bases at V and 3 bases at J; junction bases unmatched: 9. Germline V lookup: CDR1 SGHNT, CDR2 YENEEA. Here the CDR3 reads CASSSYTGTSGTDTQYF. CDR3 nucleotides: TGTGCCAGCAGCTCGTATACCGGGACTAGCGGAACAGATACGCAGTATTTT.

The rearrangement links TRBV6-6 to TRBJ1-3, with D perhaps matching TRBD1 (5 bases). Germline CDR1 reads MNHNY; CDR2 reads SVGAGI (reference sequence). V dropped 5 bases and J dropped 3 bases, with 11 bases sitting between them. The CDR3 extends over 14 amino acids. CDR3 coding DNA: TGTGCCAGCAGTGTCGACAGCAGTGGAAACACCATATATTTT. This gives the protein CASSVDSSGNTIYF.

V gene TRBV7-2 combines with J gene TRBJ1-4; maybe TRBD1 (6 bases). Trimming pared 1 base from V and 2 bases from J, leaving 14 bases between. Germline V gives CDR1 SGHTA, CDR2 FQGNSA. CDR3 length: 17 residues. CDR3 region: CASSLGFVQGTNEKLFF. CDR3 nucleotides: TGTGCCAGCAGCTTAGGCTTTGTACAGGGCACTAATGAAAAACTGTTTTTT.

The chain employs TRBV10-1 and TRBJ1-5; 7 positions agree with TRBD1. CDR1 and CDR2 (germline): WNHNN, SYGVQD (reference sequence). Losses at the gene ends were 5 bases for V and 4 bases for J; bases not matched to a gene: 2. The CDR3 has 13 residues. CDR3 residues: CASSKDRNQPQHF. CDR3 bases: TGCGCCAGCAGTAAGGACAGGAATCAGCCCCAGCATTTT.

The chain couples TRBV27 to TRBJ1-5; D ambiguous. CDR1 is MNHEY and CDR2 is SMNVEV in the germline V gene (reference sequence). Trimming stripped 0 bases from V and 4 bases from J, with 13 bases between. The CDR3 runs 16 residues. Here the CDR3 reads CASSLSGKAGNQPQHF. In nucleotides, the CDR3 is TGTGCCAGCAGTTTATCTGGGAAAGCGGGGAATCAGCCCCAGCATTTT.

V usage is TRBV30 and J usage is TRBJ2-3; possibly TRBD2 for D (5 bases). Trimming removed 4 bases from V and 3 bases from J, with 11 bases in between. The CDR3 length is 13 residues. The germline gives CDR1 GTSNPN, CDR2 SVGIG (reference sequence). CDR3 nucleotide sequence: TGTGCCTGGACTGAGGGAGCGACAGATACGCAGTATTTT. Translating gives CAWTEGATDTQYF.

The chain combines TRBV7-3 with TRBJ1-2; D not resolved. Germline loops: CDR1 SGHTA, CDR2 FQGTGA. The length of the CDR3 is 14 residues. The ends were cut back, 4 bases at V and 8 bases at J, with 17 bases in the middle. Here the CDR3 DNA reads TGTGCCAGCAGCTCCGAATATCCCGGGGTAGGCTACACCTTC. Translating it yields CASSSEYPGVGYTF. Full variable domain (rest looked up from reference TRBV7-3 and TRBJ1-2): GAGVSQTPSNKVTEKGKYVELRCDPISGHTALYWYRQSLGQGPEFLIYFQGTGAADDSGLPNDRFFAVRPEGSVSTLKIQRTERGDSAVYLCASSSEYPGVGYTFGSGTRLTVV.

This clone was counted a few times. J is TRBJ1-5 and V is TRBV7-8; D call uncertain. Trimming took 5 bases from V and 4 from J, leaving 12 bases between them. Germline values: CDR1 SGHVS, CDR2 FQNEAQ. This CDR3 region has 14 residues. CDR3 loop: CASSATRANQPQHF. The CDR3 DNA reads as TGTGCCAGCAGCGCCACGCGGGCAAATCAGCCCCAGCATTTT.

This sequence joins TRBV7-8 and TRBJ2-3; D is perhaps TRBD2 (6 bases). The length of the CDR3 is 15 residues. V lost 5 bases and J 4 bases, leaving 16 bases between the germline ends. Germline V gene lookup returns CDR1 SGHVS and CDR2 FQNEAQ. CDR3 in amino acids: CASSGSVGLADTQYF. In nucleotides, the CDR3 is TGTGCCAGCAGCGGTAGCGTGGGACTGGCAGATACGCAGTATTTT. Filled out from reference TRBV7-8 and TRBJ2-3, the complete variable domain reads GAGVSQSPRYKVAKRGQDVALRCDPISGHVSLFWYQQALGQGPEFLTYFQNEAQLDKSGLPSDRFFAERPEGSVSTLKIQRTQQEDSAVYLCASSGSVGLADTQYFGPGTRLTVL.

The V call is TRBV11-2, the J call TRBJ2-7; TRBD2 might be the D (5 bases). The V gene lost 1 base and the J gene lost 6 bases, with 13 bases spanning the gap. The CDR3 spans 14 residues. Germline CDR1 SGHAT, CDR2 FQNNGV. CDR3: CASSLVGGGGEQYF. CDR3 DNA: TGTGCCAGCAGCTTAGTAGGCGGCGGAGGCGAGCAGTACTTC. Full variable domain (missing parts from reference TRBV11-2 and TRBJ2-7): EAGVAQSPRYKIIEKRQSVAFWCNPISGHATLYWYQQILGQGPKLLIQFQNNGVVDDSQLPKDRFSAERLKGVDSTLKIQPAKLEDSAVYLCASSLVGGGGEQYFGPGTRLTVT.

This rearrangement joins TRBV7-9 to TRBJ2-1; 8 bases map to TRBD2. The CDR3 contains 14 residues. Per germline, CDR1 SEHNR and CDR2 FQNEAQ (reference sequence). The V gene end was trimmed by 1 base and the J gene end by 6 bases; junction bases not matched to a gene: 2. As DNA, the CDR3 is TGTGCCAGCAGCTTAGTCCTAGCGGGCAATGAGCAGTTCTTC. Amino acids: CASSLVLAGNEQFF.

The chain carries TRBV2 and TRBJ2-3; TRBD2 matches at 9 bases. CDR3 size: 17 residues. With V trimmed by 5 bases and J by 2 bases, 11 bases remained unmatched. Germline loops: CDR1 SNHLY, CDR2 FYNNEI. The CDR3 coding sequence is TGTGCCAGCAGTTCCGGAGGAAGCGGGGGGACCACAGATACGCAGTATTTT. Its translation: CASSSGGSGGTTDTQYF.

In its sample, this clone was seen once. This sequence joins TRBV7-2 and TRBJ1-3; D call uncertain. This CDR3 comprises 15 residues. Germline CDR1 reads SGHTA; CDR2 reads FQGNSA. Trimming stripped 0 bases from V and 2 bases from J, with 8 bases between. The CDR3 sequence is CASSLATGAGNTIYF. The CDR3, as DNA: TGTGCCAGCAGCTTAGCTACGGGAGCTGGAAACACCATATATTTT.

The chain is built from TRBV28 and TRBJ1-2; 8 nucleotides line up with TRBD1. Germline V CDR1 and CDR2: MDHEN, SYDVKM. The junction had 27 bases not matched to a gene; V was cut back by 10 bases and J by 8 bases. The CDR3 runs to 18 residues. In DNA, the CDR3 is TGTGCCACCACCAAAATCGTATATCGGAAGGACAGGGCGGGGGGCTACACCTTC. Translation gives CATTKIVYRKDRAGGYTF.

The chain combines TRBV30 with TRBJ2-2, with 7 bases fitting TRBD2. Germline CDR1 and CDR2: GTSNPN and SVGIG (reference sequence). V lost 0 bases, J lost 4 bases, and 11 bases stayed unmatched. The CDR3 totals 17 residues. CDR3 region: CAWSVPGREMVTGELFF. The CDR3, as DNA: TGTGCCTGGAGTGTACCGGGGCGGGAGATGGTCACCGGGGAGCTGTTTTTT.

The chain uses TRBV6-5 and TRBJ1-3; a weak D match, TRBD1 (5 bases). Germline loops: CDR1 MNHEY, CDR2 SVGAGI. V lost 5 bases and J 3 bases, leaving 11 bases between the germline ends. This CDR3 contains 14 residues. Here the CDR3 DNA reads TGTGCCAGCAGTGTCGACAGCAGTGGAAACACCATATATTTT. It yields the protein CASSVDSSGNTIYF.

This clone was recorded a few times. The chain couples TRBV2 to TRBJ1-2, with a possible D match to TRBD1 (5 bases). From germline, CDR1 is SNHLY and CDR2 FYNNEI. Trimming cost V 6 bases and J 4 bases, with 9 bases left between them. The CDR3 consists of 12 residues. The CDR3 DNA follows: TGTGCCAGCAGATCCGACAGCTATGGCTACACCTTC. Protein product: CASRSDSYGYTF.

By sample share, this clone is medium-sized. The V call is TRBV19, the J call TRBJ1-5; no clear D. Trimming removed 8 bases from V and 4 bases from J, with 15 bases in between. There are 14 residues in the CDR3. The germline V gene encodes CDR1 LNHDA and CDR2 SQIVND (reference sequence). Here the CDR3 reads CASRSWARNQPQHF. The CDR3 DNA sequence: TGTGCCAGTCGGAGTTGGGCCAGAAATCAGCCCCAGCATTTT.

This sequence joins TRBV28 and TRBJ2-1; TRBD2 is a possible D gene (5 bases). The CDR3 runs to 11 residues. V was trimmed by 8 bases and J by 9 bases, leaving 11 bases between them. The germline gives CDR1 MDHEN, CDR2 SYDVKM. CDR3 sequence reads: CASGLRGEQFF. CDR3 DNA: TGTGCCAGCGGCCTCCGGGGTGAGCAGTTCTTC. Complete variable domain (other parts from reference TRBV28 and TRBJ2-1): DVKVTQSSRYLVKRTGEKVFLECVQDMDHENMFWYRQDPGLGLRLIYFSYDVKMKEKGDIPEGYSVSREKKERFSLILESASTNQTSMYLCASGLRGEQFFGPGTRLTVL.

The V call is TRBV6-5, the J call TRBJ1-2; perhaps TRBD1 as D (6 bases). Trimming cost V 6 bases and J 7 bases, with 15 bases left between them. There are 13 residues in the CDR3. Looked up from germline, CDR1 is MNHEY and CDR2 is SVGAGI. The CDR3 coding sequence is TGTGCCAGCAGCCAAACGATGACAGGTGGCTACACCTTC. Its protein product is CASSQTMTGGYTF.

The chain is built from TRBV9 and TRBJ2-1; the D gene is possibly TRBD2 (6 bases). Trimming took off 3 bases at V and 6 bases at J, with 16 bases between the two ends. The CDR3 loop spans 15 amino acids. Per germline, CDR1 SGDLS and CDR2 YYNGEE. CDR3 nucleotides: TGTGCCAGCAGCGCCGCCGGGACTCCCACCAATGAGCAGTTCTTC. It codes for CASSAAGTPTNEQFF.